This T cell receptor beta chain was profiled in a study of human T cells and chemical hapten exposure (dated by TCRdb to about 2021). Background on the whole study: For sensitization, 2% DPC in acetone was applied to a 2 cm by 2 cm area of upper inner arm skin. Patients additionally received weekly therapeutic DPC doses to the scalp throughout the roughly 24-week study period. Patch testing was performed on the upper back with Finn chambers containing 0.01% DPC, and the patch tests were scored after 6 days according to International Contact Dermatitis Research Group standards. Alopecia areata with under or over 50% scalp involvement, alopecia totalis and alopecia universalis were represented in the patient cohort, which was mostly female. Libraries were pooled for sequencing, and per-sample TCR yields varied mainly because of small differences in library volumes within the pool. The study tracked peripheral blood TCR repertoire changes in vivo during primary and secondary sensitization to the hapten diphenylcyclopropenone (DPC) in alopecia patients. Blood samples were taken from patients before sensitization (week 0) and at 2, 6 and about 24 weeks after DPC sensitization. For TCR sequencing, blood came from about 29 alopecia patients at anywhere from one to four time points (pre-sensitization, 2, 6 and 24 weeks). The paper as a whole reports these results and caveats: Compared with pre-sensitization or healthy control sets, expanded TCRs formed significantly more large CDR3 similarity clusters, which is consistent with antigen-driven responses. After repeated subsampling, changes were observed in the strength of the expansion versus patch-test correlation and in the threshold at which the correlation became significant. Because every patient had alopecia, a presumed autoimmune disease, the patients' immune response might differ from that of healthy individuals. Patch test score correlated positively with the number of PT1 expanded TCRs, reaching significance at thresholds 8, 16 and 32 but not at 4. No change with DPC sensitization was found in the number of TCRs above 1 in 1000 frequency, and no evidence of global repertoire structure alterations was found.

The library was made by RACE. This sample was sequenced with a NextSeq 500. Library preparation attached unique molecular identifiers to individual cDNA molecules for quantitative, reproducible TCR counting. Each blood RNA sample was used to sequence both TCR alpha and TCR beta chains. Regarding the original processing steps: The median number of TCRs per sample was some 100,000, ranging from 23,224 to 690,600. V, J and CDR3 annotation of the TCR reads was carried out using the Decombinator software suite. Every sample was subsampled to the same number of TCRs (28,000) for the PS versus PT1 abundance plots. Expanded TCRs were defined as absent before sensitization and observed at least eight times at the 2-week time point. The public reads were reprocessed in TCRdb via fastp at Q25 and MiXCR, keeping in-frame beta chains. CDR3 protein sequences are deduplicated, and each keeps its most common genes and DNA. The V and J calls shown here were made by TCRdb, not taken from the authors' results. Within this sample are over 75,000 distinct CDR3 sequences, with about a tenth of them counted one time only. The ten top clones hold roughly 1% of the sample.

From cysteine to phenylalanine, the CDR3 is 14 amino acids long. The retained sequence is limited to the CDR3, 42 bases, with the frame set at the first base. CDR1 and CDR2 (LGHDT, YNNKEL) derive from the germline V gene (reference sequence). V is pared back by 6 bases and J by 0 bases, with 11 bases lying between the germline termini. The sample's time point label, decoded: patch test 3, about 24 weeks after DPC sensitization. The treatment or condition label, read with the paper, signifies: therapeutic diphenylcyclopropenone sensitization with weekly scalp DPC. Blood at each patch-test visit was drawn before the patch test was applied. To be eligible, patients had to be aged 18 to 70, diagnosed with alopecia and judged suitable for DPC therapy, while pregnant patients were excluded. Total RNA was extracted from unfractionated whole blood that had been collected in Tempus Blood RNA tubes. This clonotype was detected many times. Its recognized antigen is unknown. Base qualities are not recorded, but no much larger clone differs from it by a single base.

The sequence derives from a woman aged 25 to 39 with alopecia areata. Some clones in this sample may be carry-over from other donors' samples. Sequenced here: whole blood, sampled in connection with sensitization to the hapten diphenylcyclopropenone (DPC). Rearrangement joined TRBV3-1 to TRBJ1-1; the D gene remains uncertain. The sequenced DNA is TGTGCCAGCAGGGCGACCCACATGAACACTGAAGCTTTCTTT. It translates as CASRATHMNTEAFF.